This T cell receptor (beta chain) was captured in a study of shared clonotypes between healthy human individuals. General study points: Sampling covered nothing but blood. Tissue TCR repertoires likely differ from those found in blood.

Libraries were prepared by immunoSEQ multiplex PCR; TCRdb keeps only in-frame clonotypes and omits some of them. The table lists around 1.5 million clones, approximately 98% of them singletons. This clone appeared a single time. The antigen remains undetermined. V shed 6 bases and J shed 5 bases, with 13 bases lying between them. This CDR3 is built from 13 residues. Germline V lookup: CDR1 MDHEN, CDR2 SYDVKM. J is TRBJ1-1 and V is TRBV28; a weak D match, TRBD1 (5 bases). The sequenced sample consisted of naive CD4+ T cells sorted from blood. Subset indicated: CD45RA+ positively selected. This clonotype was sampled from a man younger than 45 in good health. This CDR3 reads CASRLQGRTEAFF. The CDR3 nucleotides read TGTGCCAGCAGACTGCAGGGTAGGACTGAAGCTTTCTTT.